Below, 11 T cell receptor beta chains from the same sample are listed, as sequenced in a study of breast tumors, draining lymph nodes, adjacent tissues. TCRdb reanalysed the multiplex PCR reads using MiXCR and keeps one entry per CDR3 protein. Here the sample spans 250,000 or so distinct CDR3 sequences, about 30% being singletons. The lymph nodes were axillary draining lymph nodes from breast cancer patients. What was sequenced was axillary lymph node tissue. These receptors originate from a female donor with breast cancer. Some clones in this sample may be carry-over from other donors' samples.

This clonotype was counted ten times or more. This chain uses TRBV9 with TRBJ2-5, with a weak D call TRBD2 (5 bases). With 4 bases removed from V and 3 bases from J, the gap between germline ends came to 16 bases. CDR1 SGDLS and CDR2 YYNGEE come from the germline V gene. This CDR3 is built from 15 residues. Written as DNA, the CDR3 is TGTGCCAGCAGCCCTAAGAGGGTAGTGGAAGAGACCCAGTACTTC. Encoded protein: CASSPKRVVEETQYF.

This clonotype was seen at least ten times. This sequence joins TRBV12-3 or TRBV12-4 and TRBJ2-3; D might be TRBD1 (5 bases). V was cut by 1 base and J by 11 bases, with 10 bases left in between. CDR3 length: 12 amino acids. The CDR3 reads CASSLVGQGQYF. DNA for the CDR3: TGTGCCAGCAGTTTAGTGGGCCAGGGGCAGTATTTT.

The chain joins TRBV11-2 to TRBJ1-3, with D possibly TRBD1 on 5 matching bases. Germline assignment: CDR1 SGHAT and CDR2 FQNNGV. The CDR3 spans 17 residues. Trimming left V 5 bases short and J 8 bases short, with 25 bases between. The chain's CDR3 is CASSHTTGALVGDTIYF. In nucleotides, the CDR3 is TGTGCCAGCAGCCATACTACAGGTGCTTTGGTAGGAGACACCATATATTTT.

At least ten counts were recorded for this clonotype. This chain's CDR3 is CASSFQGTGANVLTF. The CDR3 nucleotides are TGTGCCAGCAGCTTCCAGGGGACTGGGGCCAACGTCCTGACTTTC. The chain is built from TRBV5-5 and TRBJ2-6; weak D call: TRBD1 (6 bases). Germline CDR1 reads SGHKS; CDR2 reads YYEKEE (reference sequence). The length of the CDR3 is 15 residues. Deletions cut 2 bases from V and 2 bases from J, with 8 bases between.

This clonotype was picked up many times. The rearrangement joins TRBV9 to TRBJ2-5; either TRBD1 or TRBD2 may fit D (6 bases each). V lost 0 bases and J lost 5, with 14 bases in between. The germline gives CDR1 SGDLS, CDR2 YYNGEE. The CDR3 sequence is 15 residues long. CDR3 bases: TGTGCCAGCAGCGTAGGTGCAGGGGCGGGGGAGACCCAGTACTTC. Protein: CASSVGAGAGETQYF.

This clonotype was seen just once. This chain uses TRBV15 with TRBJ1-5; the D gene is possibly TRBD1 (5 bases). CDR1 and CDR2 (germline): LNHNV, YYDKDF (reference sequence). This CDR3 spans 15 amino acids. Trimming removed 5 bases from V and 11 bases from J, with 22 bases in between. The CDR3 loop is CATSGTSGSTETQHF. For the CDR3, the DNA is TGTGCCACCAGCGGGACTAGCGGGAGTACGGAGACCCAGCATTTT.

This clonotype appeared a few times. The CDR3 does not close with the conserved phenylalanine or tryptophan, likely indicating a read error. This chain joins TRBV19 and TRBJ2-4; D might be TRBD1 (6 bases). Looked up from germline, CDR1 is LNHDA and CDR2 is SQIVND (reference sequence). This CDR3 region has 16 residues. V lost 6 bases and J 0 bases, leaving 15 bases between the germline ends. The CDR3 DNA sequence: TGTGCCAGTAGCTTGACAGGAGATCTAGCCAAAAACATTCAGTACTCC. Translated: CASSLTGDLAKNIQYS.

This chain connects TRBV10-3 to TRBJ2-3; D gene ambiguous. The CDR3 has 15 amino acids. V lost 2 bases and J 2 bases, leaving 11 bases between the germline ends. Germline lookup yields CDR1 ENHRY and CDR2 SYGVKD. Here the CDR3 reads CAISELGPNTDTQYF. DNA for the CDR3: TGTGCCATCAGTGAGCTAGGCCCCAACACAGATACGCAGTATTTT.

This clonotype was seen more than once but under ten times. A read error may explain this, as a much larger clone is one base away. The gene calls are TRBV19 and TRBJ1-5, with TRBD1 as a possible D gene (5 bases). V was clipped by 5 bases and J by 11 bases, with 16 bases between them. Germline lookup yields CDR1 LNHDA and CDR2 SQIVND (reference sequence). The CDR3 loop spans 13 amino acids. The CDR3 bases are TGTGCCAGTAGTGTGGAGTTTCAGGGTTCCCAGCATTTT. Its translation is CASSVEFQGSQHF.

The chain employs TRBV20-1 and TRBJ2-6, with D possibly matching TRBD2 (5 bases). The CDR3 consists of 13 residues. From germline, CDR1 is DFQATT and CDR2 SNEGSKA (reference sequence). Trimming removed 8 bases from V and 3 bases from J, with 11 bases in between. The CDR3 is CSTPRGGANVLTF. CDR3 coding DNA: TGCAGTACCCCCCGGGGTGGGGCCAACGTCCTGACTTTC.

Ten or more counts support this clonotype. The chain carries TRBV29-1 and TRBJ2-5, with D uncertain. The CDR3 is 10 residues long. The germline V and J ends were trimmed by 7 bases and 5 bases, with 8 bases remaining between them. CDR1 and CDR2 from the germline V gene are SQVTM and ANQGSEA. CDR3 sequence reads: CSAEMETQYF. CDR3 bases: TGCAGCGCGGAAATGGAGACCCAGTACTTC.